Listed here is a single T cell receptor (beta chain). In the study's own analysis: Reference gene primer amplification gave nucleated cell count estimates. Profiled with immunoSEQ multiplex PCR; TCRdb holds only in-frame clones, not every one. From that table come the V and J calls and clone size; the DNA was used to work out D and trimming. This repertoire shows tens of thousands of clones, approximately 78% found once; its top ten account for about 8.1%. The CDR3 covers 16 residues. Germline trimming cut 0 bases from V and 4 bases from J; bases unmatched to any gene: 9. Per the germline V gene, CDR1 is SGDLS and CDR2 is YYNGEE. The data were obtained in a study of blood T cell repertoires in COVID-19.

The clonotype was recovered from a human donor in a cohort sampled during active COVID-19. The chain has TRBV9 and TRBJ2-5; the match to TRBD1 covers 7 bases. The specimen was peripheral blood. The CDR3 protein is CASSVGDSPILETQYF. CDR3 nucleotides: TGTGCCAGCAGCGTAGGGGACAGCCCTATCTTAGAGACCCAGTACTTC. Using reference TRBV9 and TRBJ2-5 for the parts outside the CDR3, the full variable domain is DSGVTQTPKHLITATGQRVTLRCSPRSGDLSVYWYQQSLDQGLQFLIQYYNGEERAKGNILERFSAQQFPDLHSELNLSSLELGDSALYFCASSVGDSPILETQYFGPGTRLLVL.